The clone carrying this T cell receptor beta chain is a singleton in its sample. Its antigen is unidentified. The data originate from a study of Ad26.COV2.S vaccination and SARS-CoV-2 variants. Study details: Donor had been placed in the Ad26.COV2.S arm of the COV1001 trial.

CDR3 size: 14 residues. CDR1 and CDR2 (germline): KGHSH, LQKENI. The V and J ends lost 0 bases and 5 bases, in that order; junction bases with no gene match: 3. The table came from immunoSEQ multiplex PCR; TCRdb's copy has only in-frame clones and leaves some out. The table shows around 250,000 clones, with about 87% occurring only once. Findings of the study overall: TCR breadth and depth analyses may have underestimated total T cell responses. Vaccine recipients and placebo recipients showed similar non-spike TCR breadth.

Treatment described: roughly 20 received Ad26.COV2.S at low or high dose, single or two shots; about 5 received placebo; per-sample allocation not given. Following the first vaccine or placebo injection, samples were taken on day 63. Expressing Wuhan-strain SARS-CoV-2 spike, an Ad26 vector served as the vaccine. The gene calls are TRBV18 and TRBJ2-7, with TRBD2 matching 8 bases. The sequence was collected from a person aged 18-65 years who received the Ad26.COV2.S COVID-19 vaccine or a placebo. Sequencing used peripheral blood, obtained in a trial of Ad26.COV2.S vaccine versus placebo. The CDR3 is CASSPPSGVHEQYF. CDR3 coding DNA: TGTGCCAGCTCACCACCTAGCGGGGTCCACGAGCAGTACTTC.